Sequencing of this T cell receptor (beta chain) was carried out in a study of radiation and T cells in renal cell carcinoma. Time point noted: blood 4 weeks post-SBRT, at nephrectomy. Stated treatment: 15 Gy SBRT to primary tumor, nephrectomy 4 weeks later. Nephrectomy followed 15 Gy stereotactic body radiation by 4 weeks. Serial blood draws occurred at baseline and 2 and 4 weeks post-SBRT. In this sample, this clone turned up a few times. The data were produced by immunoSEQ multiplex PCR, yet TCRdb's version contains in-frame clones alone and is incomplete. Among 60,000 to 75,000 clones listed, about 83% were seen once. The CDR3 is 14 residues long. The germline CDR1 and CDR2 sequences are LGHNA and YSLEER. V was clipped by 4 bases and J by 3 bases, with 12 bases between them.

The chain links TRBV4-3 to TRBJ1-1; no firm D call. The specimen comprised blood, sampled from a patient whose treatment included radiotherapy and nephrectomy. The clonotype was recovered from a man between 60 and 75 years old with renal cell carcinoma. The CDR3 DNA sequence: TGCGCCAGCAGCCCTTGGGAGGGATACACTGAAGCTTTCTTT. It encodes CASSPWEGYTEAFF.